The T cell receptor (beta chain) under discussion was sequenced for a study of cytomegalovirus exposure and HLA in healthy donors (dated by TCRdb to about 2017). In terms of the full investigation: An earlier analysis of 587 of the donors reported 250 to 300 Gb of sequence data and roughly 110 million unique TCR beta sequences from 150 million to 200 million T cells. Roughly 320 gigabases of sequencing data and approximately 92 million unique TCR sequences made up an early release that covered approximately 650 HLA-typed donors. Of the roughly 400 genotyped donors, around 81% fell in the genetic ancestry cluster associated with self-reported Caucasian donors. The aim of the study was to test whether cataloging public T cell receptors could identify signatures of past pathogen exposure. Using immunosequencing, the study profiled T cell repertoires from 550 to 750 subjects and related those repertoires to cytomegalovirus serostatus. In addition to the first cohort of hundreds of subjects, a separate validation cohort of about 120 different subjects was used. To predict cytomegalovirus infection status, the study combined high-throughput TCR immunosequencing, statistical association of individual TCRs with disease status, and machine learning. A later analysis re-analyzed previously published TCR beta repertoires from 650 to 800 donors and added high-resolution HLA genotyping to study TCR occurrence patterns. Rather than drawing on any new phenotypic data, the later analysis identified candidate immune exposures from TCR beta sequences and the way those sequences occurred across donors. An earlier analysis of nearly 600 of the donors applied high-throughput TCR beta sequencing to assess whether each TCR beta V gene segment acted as functional or pseudogenic. Donor age, sex, ethnicity and CMV serostatus were collected together with the repertoire data. Genome-wide SNP genotypes for about 65% of the 666 donors were used in a later genetic analysis, which treated that subset as a discovery cohort. All discovery cohort repertoires had been generated on a single sequencing platform. Both class I and class II loci were covered by HLA typing, at four-digit resolution. Typing coverage differed by locus: A, B, C, DRB1 and DQB1 were typed in roughly 629-630 donors, DQA1 in around 500, DPA1 in roughly 590, and DPB1 in approximately 450. Roughly 5 DR-DQ haplotypes were handled as single units for association and clustering, since linkage in the cohort was strong. Across roughly 420 genotyped donors of the cohort, an average of about 240,000 unique TCR beta nucleotide sequences per donor were sequenced, and roughly 20% of those sequences were non-productive.

Broader findings and caveats from the paper: A cluster of highly shared sequence variants was judged likely to be a technical artifact of the sequencing pipeline. According to a later analysis, most CMV-associated TCR beta chains appeared to be HLA-restricted, and the HLA associations seemed to be driven largely by CMV exposure. A total of 164 TCR beta chains were listed by the study as associated with cytomegalovirus. Correlated functional status among segregating V segments might be attributable to linkage disequilibrium, but an unknown experimental factor could not be ruled out. In a later analysis, HLA-associated TCR beta chains showed more clonal expansion and lower generation probabilities than non-associated chains that were equally common. The authors suggested that the approach could potentially be extended to other disease states and immunological phenotypes. The cohort was sequenced for TCR beta chains only, and without alpha or paired-chain data the features that could be detected were limited. In a later analysis, the rate of TCR association differed among HLA loci, with DRB1 alleles having the most associated TCRs and HLA-C alleles having the fewest. Because counts were too low, roughly 16 rarely observed V segments, including chromosome 9 orphons, were excluded from the earlier analysis of a few hundred of the donors. A further reported finding was that TCR beta sequences accurately predicted the HLA-A and HLA-B alleles for most subjects in the first cohort. According to a later analysis, parvovirus B19, influenza, CMV and Epstein-Barr virus appeared linked to several top co-occurrence clusters. When HLA alleles, especially DR and DQ, strongly co-occurred, TCR associations were difficult to assign to individual alleles. At a false discovery rate of 0.05, a later analysis linked fewer than 20,000 TCR beta sequences to specific HLA alleles. In a later genetic analysis, fewer N-insertions in productive TCRs were reported among donors in an Asian-associated ancestry cluster than the roughly 700-donor mean. The classifier was reported to diagnose cytomegalovirus status with high specificity and sensitivity in both the original cohort and the validation cohort. Some IMGT-functional V segments, including TRBV6-2 and TRBV6-3, could not be distinguished by the 87-base-pair reads and were therefore excluded. For the cohort, immune exposure information was limited to CMV serostatus. In vitro tests confirmed that a few of the cytomegalovirus-associated TCR beta chains recognize cytomegalovirus antigens. An earlier analysis of approximately 590 of the donors showed that most TCR beta V segments appeared in productive rearrangements either about 87% or about 30% of the time, which broadly matched IMGT annotations. In a later genetic analysis, a missense DCLRE1C variant was associated with V-gene and J-gene trimming of TCR beta chains, and the association was replicated in an independent cohort. Because some donors lacked HLA typing at each locus, the association tests relied only on the typed subset. Sequencing depth was assumed to be roughly uniform across donors in the presence/absence analyses, though that assumption may not hold. Most TCR sequences were seen in very few donors, while some public TCRs were found in many individuals.

Comment on this clone: The specificity of this receptor is unknown. No quality values exist for individual bases; no much larger clone is one base distant.

The CDR3 numbers 12 residues from cysteine through phenylalanine. Kept here is only the CDR3 DNA, which spans 36 bases and is read in frame from base 1. The germline V gene (reference sequence) yields SEHNR for CDR1 and FQNEAQ for CDR2. The junction carries 14 bases between V and J, which are trimmed by 5 bases and 10 bases respectively. The cohort comprised several hundred healthy bone marrow donors. At the time of sampling, every cohort member was nominally healthy, though immune exposures that went unrecorded were likely present. The donor was CMV seronegative and belonged to the group of around 400 seronegative cohort members. Every donor gave a peripheral blood sample, and the peripheral blood mononuclear cells from that sample were used for TCR beta sequencing. Genomic DNA extraction from the blood cell samples was performed with the Qiagen DNeasy Blood Extraction Kit. The library came from the immunoSEQ multiplex PCR assay. For the multiplex PCR, a mixture combining 60 forward primers for TCR Vbeta segments and 13 reverse primers for TCR Jbeta segments was used. The CDR3 region of rearranged TCR beta genes was amplified from genomic DNA with a multiplex PCR assay. The amplified TCR beta libraries were sequenced on the Illumina HiSeq System as 87-base-pair reads. Per the source publication's procedure: Across the 600 to 700 repertoires, a later analysis counted 80 million or so unique TCR beta chains, around 11 million of which were shared by at least two donors. A nearest-neighbor algorithm error-corrected the raw reads and collapsed the reads into unique sequences, merging closely related sequences to remove PCR and sequencing errors. CDR3 sequences were aligned to IMGT reference sequences to assign V, D and J gene segments. Each retained sequence needed at least a six-nucleotide match to both a V gene segment and a J gene segment. A rearrangement counted as productive if the CDR3 had no stop codons and remained in frame with V and J, and every other rearrangement counted as non-productive. Following IMGT convention, CDR3 was defined as the stretch from the second conserved V-encoded cysteine up to the conserved J-encoded phenylalanine. The earlier analysis of about 560 of the donors excluded any sequence lacking an unambiguous match to a single V gene segment. An earlier analysis of a few hundred of the donors called V segments functional above 56.7% productive rearrangements and segregating when the between-donor standard deviation exceeded 5%. To diagnose cytomegalovirus status from the catalog of TCR beta chain sequences, a statistical classification framework was built. In a later analysis, V and J genes were assigned by comparing TCR nucleotide sequences against IMGT/GENE-DB human TR gene sequences. A later analysis assigned CDR3 sequences and most-parsimonious VDJ recombination scenarios with the TCRdist pipeline. In a later analysis, each TCR beta chain was defined by its CDR3 amino acid sequence together with its V-gene family, and reads without a unique V-gene family were excluded. In a later analysis, approximately 640 highly shared, low-generation-probability nucleotide sequences were removed to address suspected cross-contamination and a sequencing artifact. For each public chain, a later analysis derived a clonal expansion index from normalized ranks of inferred template counts within each repertoire. Generation probabilities in a later analysis came from a VDJ recombination model fitted to out-of-frame rearrangements, and those results were checked against IGoR. In a later analysis, TCR-TCR, TCR-HLA and TCR-CMV co-occurrence was scored with hypergeometric tests, and a repertoire-size bias correction was applied to TCR pairs. A later analysis estimated false discovery rates by permuting HLA or CMV assignments 20 times. In a later analysis, co-occurring TCRs were grouped using DBSCAN, with TCRdist sequence similarity added in when clustering inside HLA-allele-positive subsets. Co-occurrence clustering excluded repertoires with fewer than 30,000 or more than 120,000 public chains, plus five with anomalous nucleotide sharing. In TCRdb, the immuneACCESS table is reduced to in-frame sequences with V and J assigned. These tables do not hold every clone; where another copy was compared, an unresolved V gene accounts for under half, and the others remain unexplained. The V and J calls and clone size come from that table; D and trimming were worked out from the DNA. This sample is represented by around 130,000 clones; roughly three quarters of them were singletons. Around 1.5% of the sample goes to the ten largest clones.

Rearrangement joined TRBV7-9 to TRBJ1-1; D gene: possibly TRBD1, on 5 matching bases. This sequence originates from a woman in her late teens or twenties in good health and CMV-seronegative. Sequencing used PBMCs. The CDR3 is CASSQTGVVAFF. The nucleotides read TGTGCCAGCAGCCAAACGGGGGTAGTAGCTTTCTTT.